The 17 T cell receptor beta chains below all came from one sample that was sequenced in a study of cytomegalovirus exposure and HLA in healthy donors. The PCR was carried out with 60 Vbeta primers and 13 Jbeta primers. Assay: immunoSEQ multiplex PCR; the TCRdb copy retains only in-frame clones and omits some. The data show about 170,000 clones, 76% seen once. Material: PBMCs. The origin of the receptors is a female donor in good health and CMV-seronegative.

The chain is built from TRBV7-9 and TRBJ1-2, with D perhaps matching TRBD1 (6 bases). Germline-derived CDR1 and CDR2 are SEHNR and FQNEAQ (reference sequence). The CDR3 runs 15 residues. V was cut by 5 bases and J by 5 bases, with 18 bases left in between. CDR3 nucleotides: TGTGCCAGCAGCCCCAGGTCCTCAGGGGCATATGGCTACACCTTC. Translation: CASSPRSSGAYGYTF.

This clone came up once. The chain joins TRBV7-9 to TRBJ1-6; a weak D match, TRBD1 (6 bases). CDR1 is SEHNR, CDR2 FQNEAQ, per germline (reference sequence). Trimming took 1 base from V and 10 from J, leaving 14 bases between them. This CDR3 is 15 amino acids long. The CDR3 sequence is CASSLGPGVQSPLHF. CDR3 bases: TGTGCCAGCAGCTTAGGGCCAGGGGTGCAATCACCCCTCCACTTT.

The chain couples TRBV5-4 to TRBJ2-2, with D possibly being TRBD2 (7 bases). Germline loops: CDR1 SGHNT, CDR2 YYREEE (reference sequence). Trimming took off 6 bases at V and 1 base at J, with 13 bases between the two ends. CDR3 length equals 15 residues. CDR3 in amino acids: CASTRGGKNTGELFF. The CDR3 coding sequence is TGTGCCAGCACCAGGGGAGGGAAGAACACCGGGGAGCTGTTTTTT. Drawing the rest from reference TRBV5-4 and TRBJ2-2, the complete variable domain is ETGVTQSPTHLIKTRGQQVTLRCSSQSGHNTVSWYQQALGQGPQFIFQYYREEENGRGNFPPRFSGLQFPNYSSELNVNALELDDSALYLCASTRGGKNTGELFFGEGSRLTVL.

The chain combines TRBV7-3 with TRBJ1-1, with TRBD1 identical over 7 bases. CDR1 SGHTA and CDR2 FQGTGA come from the germline V gene. Trimming removed 2 bases from V and 4 bases from J; junction bases left unmatched: 7. The CDR3 spans 15 residues. CDR3 loop: CASSLQGGASTEAFF. CDR3 nucleotide sequence: TGTGCCAGCAGCTTACAAGGGGGCGCAAGCACTGAAGCTTTCTTT. The full variable domain, in which reference TRBV7-3 and TRBJ1-1 provide the parts outside the CDR3, is GAGVSQTPSNKVTEKGKYVELRCDPISGHTALYWYRQSLGQGPEFLIYFQGTGAADDSGLPNDRFFAVRPEGSVSTLKIQRTERGDSAVYLCASSLQGGASTEAFFGQGTRLTVV.

This chain links TRBV7-9 with TRBJ1-1; TRBD1 aligns across 7 bases. The CDR3 contains 16 residues. V lost 2 bases and J lost 4; bases outside the gene matches: 10. Germline V CDR1 and CDR2: SEHNR, FQNEAQ (reference sequence). The CDR3 loop reads CASSLYFRGGITEAFF. CDR3 nucleotides: TGTGCCAGCAGCTTATATTTTAGAGGGGGCATCACTGAAGCTTTCTTT.

This sequence joins TRBV28 and TRBJ1-1; D uncertain. The CDR3 length is 15 residues. V was shortened by 2 bases and J by 0 bases, with 10 bases between the two germline ends. CDR1 MDHEN and CDR2 SYDVKM come from the germline V gene. The CDR3, as DNA: TGTGCCAGCAGTTTAAGGCGGGCAGTGAACACTGAAGCTTTCTTT. Translating gives CASSLRRAVNTEAFF.

The V and J genes are TRBV19 and TRBJ1-3; D is possibly TRBD1 (6 bases). This CDR3 region has 15 residues. Germline assignment: CDR1 LNHDA and CDR2 SQIVND (reference sequence). The V and J ends lost 5 bases and 0 bases respectively, with 11 bases between them. DNA for the CDR3: TGTGCCAGTAGTGGGACATTCCGCTCTGGAAACACCATATATTTT. Translation: CASSGTFRSGNTIYF.

The V gene is TRBV5-5, the J gene TRBJ2-7; 10 positions agree with TRBD2. Germline CDR1 is SGHKS and CDR2 is YYEKEE (reference sequence). Germline trimming cut 0 bases from V and 2 bases from J; bases unmatched to any gene: 8. This CDR3 has 17 residues. The DNA for the CDR3 is TGTGCCAGCAGCTTGGTTGGTAGCGGGGGGTTCGCCTACGAGCAGTACTTC. Translated, it gives CASSLVGSGGFAYEQYF.

CDR3 region: CASSPGVYGYTF. DNA of the CDR3: TGCGCCAGCAGCCCAGGGGTTTATGGCTACACCTTC. The chain is built from TRBV5-1 and TRBJ1-2; perhaps TRBD1 as D (6 bases). CDR1 SGHRS and CDR2 YFSETQ come from the germline V gene. This CDR3 contains 12 residues. Trimming pared 4 bases from V and 5 bases from J, leaving 9 bases between.

Concerning this clone itself: The same CDR3 arises from other DNA sequences in this sample as well. This chain connects TRBV7-8 to TRBJ2-5, with TRBD2 matching 10 bases. V shed 0 bases, J shed 4 bases, and the junction held 11 bases outside the gene matches. The length of the CDR3 is 18 residues. The germline V gene has CDR1 SGHVS and CDR2 FQNEAQ. In nucleotides, the CDR3 is TGTGCCAGCAGCTTAGCGGTCTTAGCGGGGGGCCTCGGAGAGACCCAGTACTTC. Amino acid sequence: CASSLAVLAGGLGETQYF.

This clone was found a few times. V is TRBV7-9 and J is TRBJ1-6, with 10 bases matching TRBD1. This CDR3 has 14 amino acids. V lost 5 bases, J lost 6 bases, and 1 base stayed unmatched. In germline, CDR1 is SEHNR, CDR2 FQNEAQ (reference sequence). CDR3 in DNA: TGTGCCAGCAGCGGGGACAGGGGTAATTCACCCCTCCACTTT. Translated, it gives CASSGDRGNSPLHF. The full variable domain, with the rest looked up from reference TRBV7-9 and TRBJ1-6, is DTGVSQNPRHKITKRGQNVTFRCDPISEHNRLYWYRQTLGQGPEFLTYFQNEAQLEKSRLLSDRFSAERPKGSFSTLEIQRTEQGDSAMYLCASSGDRGNSPLHFGNGTRLTVT.

The genes are TRBV6-5 and TRBJ1-5, with TRBD1 as a possible D gene (5 bases). CDR1 and CDR2 from the germline V gene are MNHEY and SVGAGI. This CDR3 spans 15 amino acids. V lost 6 bases and J 9 bases, leaving 21 bases between the germline ends. The CDR3 sequence: CASSFRGESGGPQHF. The CDR3 DNA is TGTGCCAGCAGCTTTAGGGGTGAATCGGGGGGGCCCCAGCATTTT.

This clone was counted between two and nine times. The J gene is TRBJ1-2, the V gene TRBV2, with 8 bases matching TRBD1. The CDR3 spans 15 residues. The germline gives CDR1 SNHLY, CDR2 FYNNEI. With V trimmed by 8 bases and J by 2 bases, 10 bases remained unmatched. CDR3 coding DNA: TGTGCCAGCCCCGGACAGGGCTTCCTCAACTATGGCTACACCTTC. This translates into CASPGQGFLNYGYTF.

The sample holds many counts of this clone. The CDR3 spells CASSEQVAGPNYGYTF. The DNA for the CDR3 is TGTGCCAGCAGTGAGCAAGTGGCAGGGCCTAACTATGGCTACACCTTC. The chain couples TRBV25-1 to TRBJ1-2; maybe TRBD1 (5 bases). Trimming removed 3 bases from V and 0 bases from J, with 14 bases in between. There are 16 residues in the CDR3. Germline CDR1 is MGHDK and CDR2 is SYGVNS.

The J gene is TRBJ1-1, the V gene TRBV25-1; 9 bases are shared with TRBD1. The CDR3 runs 16 residues. J lost 3 bases, V lost 4 bases, and 9 bases had no gene match. The V gene's germline CDR1 is MGHDK and CDR2 SYGVNS. CDR3 sequence (DNA): TGTGCCAGCAGTGCCTCACAGGGGGCGTTCGACACTGAAGCTTTCTTT. It translates to CASSASQGAFDTEAFF. Based on the CDR3 plus reference TRBV25-1 and TRBJ1-1, the full variable domain is EADIYQTPRYLVIGTGKKITLECSQTMGHDKMYWYQQDPGMELHLIHYSYGVNSTEKGDLSSESTVSRIRTEHFPLTLESARPSHTSQYLCASSASQGAFDTEAFFGQGTRLTVV.

The V gene is TRBV19, the J gene TRBJ2-2; 12 positions agree with TRBD1. CDR1 is LNHDA and CDR2 is SQIVND in the germline V gene (reference sequence). V lost 4 bases, J lost 8 bases, and 8 bases stayed unmatched. The CDR3 length is 16 residues. CDR3 in amino acids: CASSTRGQGASGELFF. The CDR3 DNA reads as TGTGCCAGTAGTACCCGGGGACAGGGGGCATCTGGGGAGCTGTTTTTT.

There are a few counts of this clone. The chain couples TRBV19 to TRBJ2-7, with D possibly matching TRBD1 (6 bases). This CDR3 has 15 residues. The germline V gene has CDR1 LNHDA and CDR2 SQIVND (reference sequence). With 5 bases removed from V and 2 bases from J, the gap between germline ends came to 16 bases. Written as DNA, the CDR3 is TGTGCCAGTAGTTCCCTGCCCAGGGGACCCTACGAGCAGTACTTC. As protein: CASSSLPRGPYEQYF. Full variable domain (remainder filled in from reference TRBV19 and TRBJ2-7): DGGITQSPKYLFRKEGQNVTLSCEQNLNHDAMYWYRQDPGQGLRLIYYSQIVNDFQKGDIAEGYSVSREKKESFPLTVTSAQKNPTAFYLCASSSLPRGPYEQYFGPGTRLTVT.